This T cell receptor beta chain stems from a study of T-cell memory formation after mild COVID-19. Overall study context: TCR clusters were mostly confined to one donor each. Study results and caveats: In pre-infection memory, a portion of responding clones appeared, which suggested that cross-reactive memory joined. Second-wave clones peaking on day 37 lacked confirmed SARS-CoV-2 specificity. Clones contracting across day 15 to 85 had a balanced CD4/CD8 profile; later expanding clones leaned CD4+.

TCRdb processed the 5' RACE reads anew with MiXCR; each CDR3 protein has one entry. Of around 450,000 distinct CDR3 sequences listed, 20% are singletons. This clonotype was recorded a few times. Its antigen remains unidentified. Sequences were obtained from PBMCs or a T cell subset sorted from them (not recorded which). This receptor was obtained from an adult woman who had mild COVID-19 (a few samples of this study predate the infection). Cell type and time point are not known.

The CDR3 is CASTSGTGYNEQFF. As DNA, the CDR3 is TGTGCCAGCACCTCGGGGACAGGGTACAATGAGCAGTTCTTC. The chain carries TRBV19 and TRBJ2-1; 9 positions match TRBD1. This CDR3 spans 14 amino acids. V shed 9 bases and J 4 bases; nucleotides not matched to a gene: 7. Germline CDR1 is LNHDA and CDR2 is SQIVND (reference sequence).